A selection of T cell receptor beta chains follows, all from one sample in a study of regulatory T cells in long-lasting Graves disease. Each CDR3 protein is one row after TCRdb ran MiXCR on the multiplex PCR reads. The sample contains a few hundred thousand distinct CDR3 sequences, 15% of which appear only once. This same sample was also taken into another study, of T cells in Graves' hyperthyroidism and ophthalmopathy.

This specimen was peripheral blood mononuclear cells (PBMCs), taken at new diagnosis, from a patient treated with antithyroid drugs. Receptors originate from a woman aged 35 to 49 with Graves disease. The conserved cysteine and the conserved F or W are not part of the CDR3 here.

TRBV28	TRBJ2-5	ASNPGALGEETQY
TRBV2	TRBJ2-3	ASSITRSTDTQY
TRBV20-1	TRBJ2-7	SVSGDILDEQY
TRBV11-2	TRBJ2-7	ASSFLSSGYEQY
TRBV4-1	TRBJ2-2	ASSTSGRNTGELF
TRBV20-1	TRBJ2-1	SASEVANEQF
TRBV6-2/TRBV6-3	TRBJ2-2	ASSYPPGQGIDTGELF
TRBV12-3/TRBV12-4	TRBJ2-2	ASSFPGLAGVHGELF
TRBV20-1	TRBJ1-6	SARVGTDNSPLH
TRBV29-1	TRBJ2-7	SVQTSGNYEQY
TRBV3-1	TRBJ1-2	ASSQVGQGAYGYT
TRBV12-3/TRBV12-4	TRBJ2-5	ASSPAGFGRRETQY
TRBV20-1	TRBJ2-1	SARVPGRLANEQF
TRBV14	TRBJ2-1	ASSQGHEQF
TRBV20-1	TRBJ1-1	SASGRQNTEAF
TRBV3-1	TRBJ2-1	ASSYGTAKNNEQF
TRBV9	TRBJ2-3	ASSGVSLGSTDTQY
TRBV20-1	TRBJ1-4	SARNRGLRGLEKLF
TRBV25-1	TRBJ2-3	ASSEEARSDTQY
TRBV7-8	TRBJ1-2	ASSLTGNGYT
TRBV7-9	TRBJ1-1	ASSPWTGMNTEAF
TRBV28	TRBJ1-5	ASSLRTRTILGHNQPQH
TRBV28	TRBJ1-1	ASSFFTEMENTEAF
TRBV7-2	TRBJ2-7	ASSNSGRSEQY
TRBV6-1	TRBJ1-5	ASSEAEGSRQPQH
TRBV20-1	TRBJ1-1	SAGSYEGPGAEAF
TRBV5-1	TRBJ2-3	ASSLGTGNSYTDTQY
TRBV20-1	TRBJ2-2	SASGLAANTGELF
TRBV2	TRBJ1-2	ASSVSTNGYT
TRBV9	TRBJ2-3	ASSPISSTDTQY
TRBV7-2	TRBJ2-7	ASSLGRFPAGEQY
TRBV12-3/TRBV12-4	TRBJ2-7	ASRPAGGGEQY
TRBV7-8	TRBJ1-2	ASSSFEGTYGYT
TRBV9	TRBJ2-1	ASSQRWSFGTGGNNEQF
TRBV2	TRBJ2-1	ASSVSLAGGVEEQF
TRBV10-3	TRBJ2-7	ATSSGRHNEQY
TRBV12-3/TRBV12-4	TRBJ2-1	ASNQGGSGGNEQF
TRBV20-1	TRBJ1-6	SARAAGTGNSPLH
TRBV5-1	TRBJ2-7	ASSFGASGRLYEQY
TRBV3-1	TRBJ2-3	ASSQDPQREGLILVY
TRBV5-1	TRBJ2-7	ASSLPGGASGEQY